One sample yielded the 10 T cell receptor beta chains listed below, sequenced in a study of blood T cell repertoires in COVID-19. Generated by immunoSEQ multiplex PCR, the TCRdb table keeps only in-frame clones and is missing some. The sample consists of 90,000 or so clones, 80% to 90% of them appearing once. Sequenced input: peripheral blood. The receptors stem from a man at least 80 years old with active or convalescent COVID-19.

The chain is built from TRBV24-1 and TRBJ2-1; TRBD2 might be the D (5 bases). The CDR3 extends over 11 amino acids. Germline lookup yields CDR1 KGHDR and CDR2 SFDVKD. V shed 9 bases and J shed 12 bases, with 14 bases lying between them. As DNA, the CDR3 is TGTGCCACCGCGGACGGGATTGCGCAGTTCTTC. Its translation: CATADGIAQFF.

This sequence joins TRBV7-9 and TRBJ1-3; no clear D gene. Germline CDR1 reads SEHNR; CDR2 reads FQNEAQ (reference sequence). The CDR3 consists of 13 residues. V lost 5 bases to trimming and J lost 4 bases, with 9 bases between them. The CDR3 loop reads CASSTLPGNTIYF. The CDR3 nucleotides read TGTGCCAGCAGCACCCTACCCGGAAACACCATATATTTT.

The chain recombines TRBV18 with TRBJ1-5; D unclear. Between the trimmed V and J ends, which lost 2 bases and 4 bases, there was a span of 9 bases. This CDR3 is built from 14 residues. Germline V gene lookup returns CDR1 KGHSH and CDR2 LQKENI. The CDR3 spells CASSPVSTNQPQHF. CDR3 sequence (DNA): TGTGCCAGCTCACCAGTCTCCACTAATCAGCCCCAGCATTTT.

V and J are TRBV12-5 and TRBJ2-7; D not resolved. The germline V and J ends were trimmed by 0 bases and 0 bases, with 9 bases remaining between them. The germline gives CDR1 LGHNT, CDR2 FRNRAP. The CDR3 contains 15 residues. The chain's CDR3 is CASGLVLPSSYEQYF. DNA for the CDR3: TGTGCTAGTGGTTTGGTACTACCGAGCTCCTACGAGCAGTACTTC.

The CDR3 bases are TGTGCCAGCTCACCAACTAGCGGACTGAACACCGGGGAGCTGTTTTTT. It yields the protein CASSPTSGLNTGELFF. V usage is TRBV18 and J usage is TRBJ2-2; 8 bases are a match to TRBD2. CDR3 size: 16 residues. V lost 2 bases to trimming and J lost 1 base; unmatched junction nucleotides: 3. Looked up from germline, CDR1 is KGHSH and CDR2 is LQKENI.

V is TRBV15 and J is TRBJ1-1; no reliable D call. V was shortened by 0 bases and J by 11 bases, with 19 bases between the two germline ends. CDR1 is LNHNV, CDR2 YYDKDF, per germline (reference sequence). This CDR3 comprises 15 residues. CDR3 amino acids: CATSRDRTAPNPAFF. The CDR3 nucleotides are TGTGCCACCAGCAGAGATAGAACAGCTCCTAATCCGGCTTTCTTT.

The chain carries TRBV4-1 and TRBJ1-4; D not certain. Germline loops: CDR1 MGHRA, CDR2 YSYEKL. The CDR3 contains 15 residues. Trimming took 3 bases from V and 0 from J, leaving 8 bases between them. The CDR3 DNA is TGCGCCAGCAGCCAGACTCCCGCAACTAATGAAAAACTGTTTTTT. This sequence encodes CASSQTPATNEKLFF.

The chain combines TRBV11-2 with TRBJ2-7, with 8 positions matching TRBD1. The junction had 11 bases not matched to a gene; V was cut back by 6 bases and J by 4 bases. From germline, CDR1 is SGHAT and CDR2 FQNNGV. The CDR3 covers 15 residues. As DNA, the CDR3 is TGTGCCAGCAGGCGCGTGGCAGGGGGCCGTTACGAGCAGTACTTC. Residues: CASRRVAGGRYEQYF.

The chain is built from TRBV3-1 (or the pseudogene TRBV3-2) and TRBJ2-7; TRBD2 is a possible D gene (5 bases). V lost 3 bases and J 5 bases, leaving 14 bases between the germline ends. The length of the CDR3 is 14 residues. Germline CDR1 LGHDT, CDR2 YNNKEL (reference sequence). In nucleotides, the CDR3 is TGTGCCAGCAGCCATCCATACGGGGTCCACGAGCAGTACTTC. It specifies CASSHPYGVHEQYF.

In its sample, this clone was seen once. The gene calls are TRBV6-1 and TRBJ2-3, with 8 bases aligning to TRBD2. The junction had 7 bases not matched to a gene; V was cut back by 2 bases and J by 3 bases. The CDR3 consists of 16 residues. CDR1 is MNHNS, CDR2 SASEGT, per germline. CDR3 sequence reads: CASSEYRTSRTDTQYF. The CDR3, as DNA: TGTGCCAGCAGTGAATATAGGACTAGCAGGACAGATACGCAGTATTTT.